The T cell receptor (beta chain) described here comes from a study of a mutant IDH1 vaccine in newly diagnosed glioma. Turning to the study itself: Before enrollment, patients got radiotherapy alone, temozolomide alone, or mostly the combination. General study points: Pseudoprogression seemed unlinked to shifts in top peripheral T cell clonotypes.

Time point in this sample: baseline, week 1 (first vaccination visit). The treatment is: pre-vaccination baseline after standard-of-care therapy. On this clone: What it binds is unknown.

Data came from immunoSEQ multiplex PCR; TCRdb stores just in-frame clones and leaves some out. The sample contains fewer than 65,000 clones, around 80% of which appear only once. Deletions cut 4 bases from V and 0 bases from J, with 10 bases between. This CDR3 spans 14 amino acids. CDR1 is ENHRY and CDR2 is SYGVKD in the germline V gene. This chain connects TRBV10-3 to TRBJ2-7; D gene ambiguous. The sequenced sample was PBMCs, obtained from a glioma patient treated with radiotherapy, temozolomide or both. This TCR came from a woman in her 40s with glioma. This CDR3 is CAISGRADSYEQYF. CDR3 nucleotides: TGTGCCATCAGTGGCCGGGCAGACTCCTACGAGCAGTACTTC.